The 17 T cell receptor beta chains reported below all come from one sample, sequenced in a study of T cell responses to AZD1222 COVID-19 vaccine (dated by TCRdb to the early 2020s). The time point label here, explained by the study, means: baseline before first vaccination. Libraries were built with the immunoSEQ multiplex PCR assay. In TCRdb, the immuneACCESS table is reduced to in-frame sequences with V and J assigned. These tables do not hold every clone; where another copy was compared, an unresolved V gene accounts for under half, and the others remain unexplained. The sample includes 150,000 to 200,000 clones, with about 92% observed a single time. The ten top clones hold 0.7% to 0.9% of the sample. The sequencing used peripheral blood, collected on day 0 of AZD1222 vaccination. These receptors came from an adult in good health.

V usage is TRBV19 and J usage is TRBJ1-2; 10 nucleotides agree with TRBD1. The CDR3 spans 14 residues. Germline V lookup: CDR1 LNHDA, CDR2 SQIVND (reference sequence). With V trimmed by 7 bases and J by 4 bases, 6 bases remained unmatched. The CDR3 sequence: CASKTGTGVYGYTF. The CDR3 DNA reads as TGTGCCAGTAAGACCGGGACAGGGGTCTATGGCTACACCTTC.

The chain has TRBV2 and TRBJ1-2; a weak D match, TRBD1 (6 bases). The CDR3 contains 12 residues. Germline V gene data show CDR1 as SNHLY and CDR2 as FYNNEI. V dropped 4 bases and J dropped 3 bases, with 6 bases sitting between them. The CDR3: CASSGQDYGYTF. CDR3 nucleotides: TGTGCCAGCAGTGGACAGGACTATGGCTACACCTTC.

The chain links TRBV6-5 to TRBJ2-3; TRBD2 agrees at 9 bases. Germline V lookup: CDR1 MNHEY, CDR2 SVGAGI. This CDR3 has 13 amino acids. J was trimmed by 8 bases and V by 10 bases; bases with no gene match: 10. The CDR3 spells CATRGGADGTQYF. The CDR3, as DNA: TGTGCCACGCGCGGGGGGGCCGATGGTACGCAGTATTTT.

The chain links TRBV3-1 (or the pseudogene TRBV3-2) to TRBJ2-7; D gene ambiguous. Germline V lookup: CDR1 LGHDT, CDR2 YNNKEL (reference sequence). The CDR3 sequence is 12 residues long. V lost 6 bases, J lost 3 bases, and 9 bases lay in between. The CDR3 here is CASRDRRYEQYF. DNA for the CDR3: TGTGCCAGCAGGGACCGCCGCTACGAGCAGTACTTC.

The genes are TRBV3-1 (or the pseudogene TRBV3-2) and TRBJ1-3; D is perhaps TRBD1 (6 bases). CDR3 size: 15 residues. V was shortened by 4 bases and J by 0 bases, with 10 bases between the two germline ends. The germline V gene has CDR1 LGHDT and CDR2 YNNKEL (reference sequence). The CDR3 DNA reads as TGTGCCAGCAGCCTAACAGGGAGCTCTGGAAACACCATATATTTT. This sequence encodes CASSLTGSSGNTIYF.

J is TRBJ2-1 and V is TRBV4-1; a weak D match, TRBD2 (6 bases). Germline V gene sequence: CDR1 MGHRA, CDR2 YSYEKL. The CDR3 has 13 amino acids. V was cut by 1 base and J by 9 bases, with 10 bases left in between. CDR3 nucleotides: TGCGCCAGCAGCCAAGGGGGGGTGCCTGAGCAGTTCTTC. Protein product: CASSQGGVPEQFF.

This chain joins TRBV7-8 and TRBJ2-3, with a tentative D call TRBD1 (6 bases). The germline V gene encodes CDR1 SGHVS and CDR2 FQNEAQ. The germline V and J ends were trimmed by 5 bases and 6 bases, with 21 bases remaining between them. CDR3 length: 16 residues. In DNA, the CDR3 is TGTGCCAGCAGCGCCCGGACAGCGCTGAGCAGGGATACGCAGTATTTT. This codes for CASSARTALSRDTQYF.

The chain joins TRBV5-1 to TRBJ1-6; D might be TRBD1 (5 bases). The CDR3 contains 16 residues. With 4 bases removed from V and 6 bases from J, the gap between germline ends came to 17 bases. The germline CDR1 and CDR2 sequences are SGHRS and YFSETQ. CDR3 amino acids: CASSKAWGNGNSPLHF. Here the CDR3 DNA reads TGCGCCAGCAGCAAGGCCTGGGGGAACGGTAATTCACCCCTCCACTTT.

V and J are TRBV10-2 and TRBJ1-2; D gene unclear. The germline V gene encodes CDR1 WSHSY and CDR2 SAAADI. Trimming took off 8 bases at V and 0 bases at J, with 7 bases between the two ends. This CDR3 comprises 12 residues. The CDR3 coding sequence is TGCGCCAGCTTCGGGACTAACTATGGCTACACCTTC. This encodes CASFGTNYGYTF.

The rearrangement links TRBV18 to TRBJ2-6; perhaps TRBD1 as D (6 bases). CDR3 length: 17 residues. The germline gives CDR1 KGHSH, CDR2 LQKENI. V was cut by 5 bases and J by 0 bases, with 14 bases left in between. The CDR3 region is CASSSTGSHSGANVLTF. The CDR3, as DNA: TGTGCCAGCTCATCGACAGGATCTCACTCTGGGGCCAACGTCCTGACTTTC. Filled out from reference TRBV18 and TRBJ2-6, the complete variable domain reads NAGVMQNPRHLVRRRGQEARLRCSPMKGHSHVYWYRQLPEEGLKFMVYLQKENIIDESGMPKERFSAEFPKEGPSILRIQQVVRGDSAAYFCASSSTGSHSGANVLTFGAGSRLTVL.

The V and J genes are TRBV3-1 (or the pseudogene TRBV3-2) and TRBJ2-5; 7 bases fit TRBD2. With 0 bases clipped from V and 4 bases from J, the junction kept 5 bases outside the gene matches. The length of the CDR3 is 15 residues. The germline CDR1 and CDR2 sequences are LGHDT and YNNKEL (reference sequence). The CDR3 region has the DNA TGTGCCAGCAGCCAAGAAAACGGCGGGGGAGAGACCCAGTACTTC. Its translation: CASSQENGGGETQYF.

This chain joins TRBV15 and TRBJ2-1; D is ambiguous. Trimming stripped 0 bases from V and 8 bases from J, with 8 bases between. The germline CDR1 and CDR2 sequences are LNHNV and YYDKDF (reference sequence). The CDR3 sequence is 13 residues long. The DNA for the CDR3 is TGTGCCACCAGCAGAGATCATGGGTATGAGCAGTTCTTC. Its protein product is CATSRDHGYEQFF.

This clone has only one observation. The chain uses TRBV2 and TRBJ1-6; D possibly corresponds to TRBD1 (5 bases). CDR1 and CDR2 from the germline V gene are SNHLY and FYNNEI. The CDR3 contains 14 residues. The ends were cut back, 4 bases at V and 10 bases at J, with 14 bases in the middle. The CDR3 sequence: CASSVDGGGSPLHF. The CDR3 DNA follows: TGTGCCAGCAGTGTAGACGGTGGGGGATCACCCCTCCACTTT.

V is TRBV10-2 and J is TRBJ2-6; D assignment may be TRBD1 or TRBD2 (5 bases each). V was shortened by 7 bases and J by 0 bases, with 13 bases between the two germline ends. The germline gives CDR1 WSHSY, CDR2 SAAADI. The CDR3 is 16 residues long. CDR3 sequence reads: CASTGPLHSGANVLTF. CDR3 bases: TGCGCCAGCACGGGACCTCTTCACTCTGGGGCCAACGTCCTGACTTTC.

This chain connects TRBV6-5 to TRBJ1-1, with TRBD1 matching 7 bases. Losses at the gene ends were 3 bases for V and 5 bases for J; bases not matched to a gene: 12. The germline gives CDR1 MNHEY, CDR2 SVGAGI. CDR3 length: 16 amino acids. CDR3 in DNA: TGTGCCAGCAGTTATGATCCGGGAGAGGGGGCGACTGAAGCTTTCTTT. The encoded protein is CASSYDPGEGATEAFF.

The chain recombines TRBV30 with TRBJ1-4; D ambiguous. CDR3 length equals 13 residues. Looked up from germline, CDR1 is GTSNPN and CDR2 is SVGIG (reference sequence). V was cut by 4 bases and J by 8 bases, with 14 bases left in between. The CDR3 region has the DNA TGTGCCTGGAAGCGGGGAGTCAGAGAAAAACTGTTTTTT. This translates into CAWKRGVREKLFF. The full variable domain, rest sourced from reference TRBV30 and TRBJ1-4, is SQTIHQWPATLVQPVGSPLSLECTVEGTSNPNLYWYRQAAGRGLQLLFYSVGIGQISSEVPQNLSASRPQDRQFILSSKKLLLSDSGFYLCAWKRGVREKLFFGSGTQLSVL.

The gene calls are TRBV25-1 and TRBJ1-4, with D perhaps TRBD1 (5 bases). The CDR3 spans 13 residues. V was clipped by 2 bases and J by 9 bases, with 10 bases between them. Germline CDR1 reads MGHDK; CDR2 reads SYGVNS. The CDR3 is CASSEDGAKKLFF. The CDR3 nucleotides read TGTGCCAGCAGTGAAGACGGGGCAAAAAAACTGTTTTTT.